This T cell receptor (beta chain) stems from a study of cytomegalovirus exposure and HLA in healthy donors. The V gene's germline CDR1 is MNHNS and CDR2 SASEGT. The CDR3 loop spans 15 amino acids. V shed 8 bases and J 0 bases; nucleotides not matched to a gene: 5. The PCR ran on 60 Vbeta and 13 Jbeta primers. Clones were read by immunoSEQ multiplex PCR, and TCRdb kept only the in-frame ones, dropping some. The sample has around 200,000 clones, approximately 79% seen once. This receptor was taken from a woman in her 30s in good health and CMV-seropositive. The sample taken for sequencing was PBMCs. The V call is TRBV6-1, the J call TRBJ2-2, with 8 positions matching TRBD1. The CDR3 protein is CASRQGIANTGELFF. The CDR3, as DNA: TGTGCCAGCCGACAGGGGATCGCGAACACCGGGGAGCTGTTTTTT.